The 26 T cell receptor beta chains below were found in one sample sequenced in a study of regulatory T cells in long-lasting Graves disease. Time point meaning: persistent/refractory GD, antithyroid drugs over 5 years with positive TRAb. PBMC-extracted RNA yielded the TCR library. iRepertoire HTBI primers and Arm-PCR of CDR3 regions built TCR beta libraries. TCRdb reanalysed the multiplex PCR reads using MiXCR and keeps one entry per CDR3 protein. Of almost 350,000 distinct CDR3 sequences listed, 15% to 20% are singletons. This specimen consisted of peripheral blood mononuclear cells (PBMCs), obtained when the disease was refractory, from a patient treated with antithyroid drugs. These receptor sequences come from a female donor with Graves disease.

This clonotype was picked up many times. The rearrangement links TRBV7-6 to TRBJ2-7; 9 positions match TRBD1. In germline, CDR1 is SGHVS, CDR2 FNYEAQ. The CDR3 contains 15 residues. The V and J ends lost 1 base and 5 bases, in that order; junction bases with no gene match: 6. The CDR3 spells CASSLESGQGNEQYF. Written as DNA, the CDR3 is TGTGCCAGCAGCTTAGAGTCCGGACAGGGGAACGAGCAGTACTTC.

This clonotype was detected ten times or more. The chain joins TRBV12-3 or TRBV12-4 to TRBJ1-4; D not certain. CDR3 length: 11 amino acids. Trimming shortened V by 10 bases and J by 11 bases, and 14 bases separated the two germline ends. The CDR3 nucleotides are TGTGCCATCCTCCGACGCGGGAAACTGTTTTTT. Its translation: CAILRRGKLFF.

V usage is TRBV4-1 and J usage is TRBJ1-6; no reliable D call. CDR3 length equals 13 residues. Trimming took off 4 bases at V and 10 bases at J, with 11 bases between the two ends. Looked up from germline, CDR1 is MGHRA and CDR2 is YSYEKL. The CDR3 reads CASSPDANSPLHF. The CDR3 DNA sequence: TGCGCCAGCAGCCCGGACGCCAACTCACCCCTCCACTTT.

Remarks on this clonotype: With a much larger clone just one base away, this may be a read error. Here the CDR3 DNA reads TGTGCCAGCAGTTACTCACAACGGACAGGCCAACCCGGCCACACCTTC. It translates to CASSYSQRTGQPGHTF. The rearrangement joins TRBV6-2 or TRBV6-3 to TRBJ1-2; TRBD1 agrees at 7 bases. The germline CDR1 and CDR2 sequences are MNHEY and SVGEGT. The V segment lost 0 bases and the J segment 12 bases; nucleotides outside the gene matches: 16. The CDR3 is made up of 16 amino acids.

This clonotype was picked up many times. The rearrangement links TRBV27 to TRBJ1-5; 7 nucleotides match TRBD1. J lost 5 bases, V lost 3 bases, and 4 bases had no gene match. The CDR3 is made up of 14 amino acids. Germline V CDR1 and CDR2: MNHEY, SMNVEV (reference sequence). CDR3 in amino acids: CASSFSGGDQPQHF. Written as DNA, the CDR3 is TGTGCCAGCAGTTTCTCAGGGGGAGATCAGCCCCAGCATTTT.

The gene calls are TRBV18 and TRBJ1-1, with 7 bases that match TRBD1. The CDR3 sequence is 15 residues long. Trimming cost V 3 bases and J 4 bases; bases outside gene matches: 8. Germline V lookup: CDR1 KGHSH, CDR2 LQKENI. For the CDR3, the DNA is TGTGCCAGCTCACCGAAACAGGGGCTAGGCACTGAAGCTTTCTTT. As protein: CASSPKQGLGTEAFF.

This clonotype showed up many times. V usage is TRBV29-1 and J usage is TRBJ1-1, with 10 positions matching TRBD1. The CDR3 covers 18 residues. The germline V gene has CDR1 SQVTM and CDR2 ANQGSEA. The ends lost 5 bases at V and 5 bases at J; junction bases unmatched: 20. The CDR3 sequence is CSVWGRVGQGKRGTEAFF. CDR3 nucleotide sequence: TGCAGCGTTTGGGGTCGTGTGGGACAGGGGAAGAGAGGGACTGAAGCTTTCTTT. Full variable domain (outside the CDR3, taken from reference TRBV29-1 and TRBJ1-1): SAVISQKPSRDICQRGTSLTIQCQVDSQVTMMFWYRQQPGQSLTLIATANQGSEATYESGFVIDKFPISRPNLTFSTLTVSNMSPEDSSIYLCSVWGRVGQGKRGTEAFFGQGTRLTVV.

On this clonotype: Mismatch with germline at one junction end may stem from a read error. This chain connects TRBV19 to TRBJ1-1; a weak D match, TRBD1 (6 bases). This CDR3 spans 12 amino acids. Looked up from germline, CDR1 is LNHDA and CDR2 is SQIVND (reference sequence). The CDR3 reads CVSRTEVTEAFF. The CDR3 DNA is TGTGTCAGTAGGACAGAAGTCACTGAAGCTTTCTTT.

The chain recombines TRBV3-1 with TRBJ1-2, with 10 bases lining up with TRBD1. Germline V gene data show CDR1 as LGHDT and CDR2 as YNNKEL (reference sequence). The CDR3 spans 12 residues. V lost 6 bases and J lost 7; bases outside the gene matches: 2. CDR3 sequence: CASRDRGGGYTF. In DNA, the CDR3 is TGTGCCAGCAGGGACAGGGGGGGTGGCTACACCTTC.

This clonotype was picked up many times. The chain couples TRBV2 to TRBJ2-7; no definite D call. The CDR3 runs to 19 residues. V was clipped by 8 bases and J by 0 bases, with 29 bases between them. Per the germline V gene, CDR1 is SNHLY and CDR2 is FYNNEI. The CDR3 here is CASHDSLWLSSPSSYEQYF. DNA for the CDR3: TGTGCCAGCCATGACTCACTTTGGCTATCGAGCCCAAGCTCCTACGAGCAGTACTTC.

This clonotype was recorded at least ten times. The chain has TRBV7-2 and TRBJ1-6, with D unclear. The germline V gene encodes CDR1 SGHTA and CDR2 FQGNSA. This CDR3 comprises 14 residues. The V gene lost 5 bases and the J gene lost 7 bases, with 12 bases spanning the gap. CDR3 sequence reads: CASSLGLPNSPLHF. CDR3 nucleotide sequence: TGTGCCAGCAGCCTAGGACTGCCCAATTCACCCCTCCACTTT.

Many counts were recorded for this clonotype. The V gene is TRBV6-5, the J gene TRBJ1-2; 8 bases fit TRBD1. Trimming cost V 0 bases and J 7 bases; bases outside gene matches: 7. The CDR3 has 15 amino acids. CDR1 is MNHEY and CDR2 is SVGAGI in the germline V gene. Here the CDR3 DNA reads TGTGCCAGCAGTTACTCCCCGACAGGGGCAGCTGGCTACACCTTC. It codes for CASSYSPTGAAGYTF.

Only a few counts were recorded for this clonotype. V and J are TRBV27 and TRBJ1-1; D is perhaps TRBD1 (6 bases). Germline values: CDR1 MNHEY, CDR2 SMNVEV (reference sequence). V was clipped by 2 bases and J by 3 bases, with 13 bases between them. The CDR3 contains 15 residues. The CDR3 loop is CASSLVREGDTEAFF. The CDR3 coding sequence is TGTGCCAGCAGTTTAGTGCGGGAGGGGGACACTGAAGCTTTCTTT.

In this sample, this clonotype turned up a few times. The V gene is TRBV12-3 or TRBV12-4, the J gene TRBJ2-7; 14 bases line up with TRBD2. The length of the CDR3 is 15 residues. The V and J ends lost 6 bases and 2 bases, in that order; junction bases with no gene match: 3. The CDR3 here is CASSRGLAGAYEQYF. The CDR3 DNA follows: TGTGCCAGCAGCCGGGGACTAGCGGGGGCCTACGAGCAGTACTTC.

This clonotype occurred once. A read error may explain this, as a much larger clone is one base away. The J gene is TRBJ1-2, the V gene TRBV3-1; 9 nucleotides line up with TRBD1. The CDR3 spans 15 residues. CDR1 is LGHDT, CDR2 YNNKEL, per germline (reference sequence). V shed 8 bases, J shed 4 bases, and the junction held 11 bases outside the gene matches. In nucleotides, the CDR3 is TGTGCCAGCCGGGGGGCCGAGACAGGGGGCTATGGCTACACCTTC. It encodes CASRGAETGGYGYTF.

This clonotype was seen many times. This chain connects TRBV29-1 to TRBJ1-1; D is possibly TRBD1 (5 bases). This CDR3 is 13 amino acids long. Germline V gives CDR1 SQVTM, CDR2 ANQGSEA. Trimming removed 5 bases at V and 4 bases at J, with 14 bases between. Here the CDR3 reads CSVSGWTSTEAFF. In nucleotides, the CDR3 is TGCAGCGTTTCAGGGTGGACGAGCACTGAAGCTTTCTTT.

This clonotype has more than one count but fewer than ten. The rearrangement links TRBV18 to TRBJ2-7; the D is unclear. The CDR3 sequence is 13 residues long. CDR1 is KGHSH and CDR2 is LQKENI in the germline V gene. Trimming took 3 bases from V and 2 from J, leaving 8 bases between them. CDR3: CASSPHLPYEQYF. In nucleotides, the CDR3 is TGTGCCAGCTCACCCCACCTACCCTACGAGCAGTACTTC.

This clonotype came up many times. The V and J genes are TRBV29-1 and TRBJ1-2; D is undetermined. Germline V gene sequence: CDR1 SQVTM, CDR2 ANQGSEA. The germline V and J ends were trimmed by 6 bases and 2 bases, with 13 bases remaining between them. The CDR3 contains 13 residues. CDR3 in amino acids: CSVTLGPNYGYTF. CDR3 DNA: TGCAGCGTGACCCTTGGGCCCAACTATGGCTACACCTTC.

This clonotype was seen a handful of times. CDR3 nucleotide sequence: TGTGCCGGCACCCCCGGGAATGGCTACACCTTC. Its protein product is CAGTPGNGYTF. The gene calls are TRBV2 and TRBJ1-2; no clear D gene. Trimming cost V 11 bases and J 6 bases, with 13 bases left between them. Germline loops: CDR1 SNHLY, CDR2 FYNNEI. The CDR3 loop spans 11 amino acids. Full variable domain (missing parts from reference TRBV2 and TRBJ1-2): EPEVTQTPSHQVTQMGQEVILRCVPISNHLYFYWYRQILGQKVEFLVSFYNNEISEKSEIFDDQFSVERPDGSNFTLKIRSTKLEDSAMYFCAGTPGNGYTFGSGTRLTVV.

Ten or more counts support this clonotype. V usage is TRBV10-2 and J usage is TRBJ2-7; D possibly corresponds to TRBD2 (5 bases). CDR1 is WSHSY, CDR2 SAAADI, per germline. The CDR3 covers 14 residues. The germline V and J ends were trimmed by 4 bases and 5 bases, with 15 bases remaining between them. CDR3 coding DNA: TGCGCCAGCAGTGGTAGCGACGGGTTGGACGAGCAGTACTTC. This sequence encodes CASSGSDGLDEQYF.

V and J are TRBV5-1 and TRBJ1-6; the D gene is possibly TRBD1 (5 bases). Trimming removed 0 bases from V and 13 bases from J, with 20 bases in between. Germline loops: CDR1 SGHRS, CDR2 YFSETQ. The CDR3 runs to 16 residues. DNA for the CDR3: TGCGCCAGCAGCTTGGAGTCGGACACCGTCAAGCGGCCCCTCCACTTT. Protein: CASSLESDTVKRPLHF.

This clonotype was recorded many times. The chain recombines TRBV12-3 or TRBV12-4 with TRBJ1-1, with D perhaps matching TRBD1 (5 bases). Trimming shortened V by 6 bases and J by 0 bases, and 11 bases separated the two germline ends. The CDR3 contains 14 residues. The CDR3 is CASSLQEMNTEAFF. The CDR3, as DNA: TGTGCCAGCAGCCTACAGGAGATGAACACTGAAGCTTTCTTT.

This clonotype has only one observation. V is TRBV30 and J is TRBJ2-7; D is tentatively TRBD1 or TRBD2 (6 bases each). V lost 0 bases and J lost 2, with 14 bases in between. The CDR3 covers 15 residues. In germline, CDR1 is GTSNPN, CDR2 SVGIG (reference sequence). CDR3 residues: CAWSVGAGGPYEQYF. As DNA, the CDR3 is TGTGCCTGGAGTGTAGGGGCCGGGGGCCCCTACGAGCAGTACTTC.

This clonotype has just a few counts. The CDR3 loop reads CASSQNSGANVLTF. CDR3 nucleotide sequence: TGTGCCAGCAGCCAGAACTCTGGGGCCAACGTCCTGACTTTC. The rearrangement joins TRBV5-5 to TRBJ2-6; D ambiguous. V was trimmed by 4 bases and J by 0 bases, leaving 5 bases between them. Germline CDR1 SGHKS, CDR2 YYEKEE (reference sequence). The CDR3 length is 14 residues.

The chain uses TRBV27 and TRBJ1-1; D is perhaps TRBD1 (6 bases). Germline CDR1 is MNHEY and CDR2 is SMNVEV (reference sequence). This CDR3 has 13 amino acids. V was trimmed by 6 bases and J by 5 bases, leaving 13 bases between them. The CDR3 region has the DNA TGTGCCAGCAGCAACAGGGCTCTGACTGAAGCTTTCTTT. This translates into CASSNRALTEAFF.

This clonotype was seen ten or more times. The chain recombines TRBV6-5 with TRBJ1-2, with D unclear. Germline V gene sequence: CDR1 MNHEY, CDR2 SVGAGI. The V gene lost 0 bases and the J gene lost 2 bases, with 10 bases spanning the gap. This CDR3 spans 15 amino acids. The CDR3 DNA reads as TGTGCCAGCAGTTACTCGATTCCAGCCAACTATGGCTACACCTTC. Protein sequence: CASSYSIPANYGYTF.